This T cell receptor (beta chain) was profiled in a study of T cells in Graves' hyperthyroidism and ophthalmopathy. As for the study in general: Initial diagnosis, before any treatment, was when peripheral blood was collected. Study conclusions and caveats: Ophthalmopathy was distinguished from stable hyperthyroidism by 13 V-J signatures. Most expanded thyroid clonotypes above 0.001 also appeared in blood.

Diagnoses were made from clinical symptoms, serum measures (thyroxine and TRAb), thyroid ultrasound and orbital computed tomography. The CDR3 runs to 14 residues. The V end lost 4 bases, the J end lost 0 bases, and 10 bases lay between the germline ends. Germline CDR1 is DFQATT and CDR2 is SNEGSKA (reference sequence). Ten or more counts support this clonotype. The antigen is undetermined. The CDR3 regions of TCR beta were amplified from RNA transcripts. First-round RT-PCR of the TCR CDR3 relied on the HTBI primer set. MiXCR, run by TCRdb on the multiplex PCR reads, gives a single entry per CDR3 protein. The data show more than 300,000 distinct CDR3 sequences, with approximately 13% seen just once and 9.2% held by the top ten.

The chain is built from TRBV20-1 and TRBJ2-1; D gene uncertain. The source of this sequence is a woman between 18 and 29 years old with Graves' hyperthyroidism. The sequencing input was blood. The CDR3 nucleotides read TGCAGTGCTAATAGTGATACCTCCTACAATGAGCAGTTCTTC. The encoded protein is CSANSDTSYNEQFF.